The 7 T cell receptor beta chains in this list originate from one sample, sequenced in a study of early T cells in non-severe SARS-CoV-2 infection. TCRdb redid the calling of the 5' RACE reads with MiXCR, one entry per CDR3 protein. The table shows some 49,000 distinct CDR3 sequences, with roughly 8.2% occurring only once. Sequencing was carried out using whole blood. These receptor sequences come from an adult who was a healthcare worker with PCR-confirmed SARS-CoV-2 infection or an uninfected control (not recorded which).

This clonotype is medium-sized in the sample. V usage is TRBV29-1 and J usage is TRBJ2-1, with 9 positions matching TRBD2. J lost 6 bases, V lost 4 bases, and 10 bases had no gene match. The germline gives CDR1 SQVTM, CDR2 ANQGSEA. This CDR3 has 15 residues. Written as DNA, the CDR3 is TGCAGCGTTGTAGTGGTTAGCGGGGGCGTCAATGAGCAGTTCTTC. Translating it yields CSVVVVSGGVNEQFF.

This clonotype appeared a few times. The chain couples TRBV4-1 to TRBJ2-3, with 9 bases identical to TRBD2. Germline trimming cut 5 bases from V and 5 bases from J; bases unmatched to any gene: 5. Germline V gene lookup returns CDR1 MGHRA and CDR2 YSYEKL. The CDR3 has 14 amino acids. Here the CDR3 reads CASSVGLAGDTQYF. CDR3 bases: TGCGCCAGCAGCGTGGGACTAGCAGGAGATACGCAGTATTTT.

This clonotype was seen only a few times. A read error may produce the germline difference seen at one junction end. J is TRBJ1-5 and V is TRBV18; 7 nucleotides match TRBD1. This CDR3 is built from 17 residues. CDR1 and CDR2 (germline): KGHSH, LQKENI. CDR3 DNA: TGTGCCAGCTCACCTCGAACGATGACAGGGAGCAATAAGCCCCAGCATTTT. This encodes CASSPRTMTGSNKPQHF.

The chain couples TRBV7-2 to TRBJ2-7; TRBD1 or TRBD2 may be the D gene (7 bases each). This CDR3 comprises 14 residues. Germline assignment: CDR1 SGHTA and CDR2 FQGNSA. V was trimmed by 5 bases and J by 4 bases, leaving 15 bases between them. As DNA, the CDR3 is TGTGCCAGCAGCGCAGGGGGAGGGGCTTACGAGCAGTACTTC. The encoded protein is CASSAGGGAYEQYF.

V and J are TRBV5-1 and TRBJ1-4; D is unclear. Germline CDR1 SGHRS, CDR2 YFSETQ. Trimming took off 0 bases at V and 0 bases at J, with 6 bases between the two ends. CDR3 length: 15 residues. The CDR3 DNA reads TGCGCCAGCAGCTTGGAACCTACAACTAATGAAAAACTGTTTTTT. This encodes CASSLEPTTNEKLFF.

This clonotype came up a few times. The V and J genes are TRBV24-1 and TRBJ2-3; no clear D gene. Germline V gene lookup returns CDR1 KGHDR and CDR2 SFDVKD. The CDR3 length is 12 residues. The V and J ends lost 4 bases and 7 bases respectively, with 8 bases between them. The CDR3: CATSDLSNTQYF. The CDR3 nucleotides read TGTGCCACCAGTGACCTTTCCAATACGCAGTATTTT.

This clonotype was counted ten times or more. This chain uses TRBV29-1 with TRBJ2-1, with TRBD2 identical over 7 bases. The trim removed 7 bases at V and 5 bases at J, leaving 11 bases unmatched. There are 14 residues in the CDR3. Germline CDR1 and CDR2: SQVTM and ANQGSEA. The CDR3 reads CSDSGPIWNNEQFF. CDR3 DNA: TGCAGCGATAGCGGGCCGATTTGGAACAATGAGCAGTTCTTC.